This TCR beta chain was identified during a study of metastatic and nonmetastatic thyroid tumors. Whole-study context: From malignant and benign thyroid patients, repertoires in blood and in tumor or nodule tissue were compared. Study findings and constraints: Patients with malignant thyroid tumors reportedly had significantly higher TCR beta diversity than those with benign nodules, in blood and tumor.

Nobody among the patients had been given any treatment before thyroid surgery. TCRdb re-called clones via MiXCR from the PCR reads. The repertoire consists of more than 4,000 clones, with approximately 26% occurring once and the leading ten covering 20% to 30%. V lost 7 bases and J lost 1, with 17 bases in between. The CDR3 is 16 residues long. Germline CDR1 and CDR2: MNHEY and SMNVEV (reference sequence). This clone qualifies as medium-sized. Its antigen is undetermined. J is TRBJ1-5 and V is TRBV27, with D perhaps matching TRBD1 (6 bases). The sequence was collected from a female donor with papillary thyroid cancer or a benign thyroid nodule (not recorded which). Some clones in this sample may be carry-over from other donors' samples. Sequencing was performed on adjacent normal tissue. DNA for the CDR3: TGTGCCAGCACGCACAAAGGGGGGGGGAGCAATCAGCCCCAGCATTTT. Protein: CASTHKGGGSNQPQHF.